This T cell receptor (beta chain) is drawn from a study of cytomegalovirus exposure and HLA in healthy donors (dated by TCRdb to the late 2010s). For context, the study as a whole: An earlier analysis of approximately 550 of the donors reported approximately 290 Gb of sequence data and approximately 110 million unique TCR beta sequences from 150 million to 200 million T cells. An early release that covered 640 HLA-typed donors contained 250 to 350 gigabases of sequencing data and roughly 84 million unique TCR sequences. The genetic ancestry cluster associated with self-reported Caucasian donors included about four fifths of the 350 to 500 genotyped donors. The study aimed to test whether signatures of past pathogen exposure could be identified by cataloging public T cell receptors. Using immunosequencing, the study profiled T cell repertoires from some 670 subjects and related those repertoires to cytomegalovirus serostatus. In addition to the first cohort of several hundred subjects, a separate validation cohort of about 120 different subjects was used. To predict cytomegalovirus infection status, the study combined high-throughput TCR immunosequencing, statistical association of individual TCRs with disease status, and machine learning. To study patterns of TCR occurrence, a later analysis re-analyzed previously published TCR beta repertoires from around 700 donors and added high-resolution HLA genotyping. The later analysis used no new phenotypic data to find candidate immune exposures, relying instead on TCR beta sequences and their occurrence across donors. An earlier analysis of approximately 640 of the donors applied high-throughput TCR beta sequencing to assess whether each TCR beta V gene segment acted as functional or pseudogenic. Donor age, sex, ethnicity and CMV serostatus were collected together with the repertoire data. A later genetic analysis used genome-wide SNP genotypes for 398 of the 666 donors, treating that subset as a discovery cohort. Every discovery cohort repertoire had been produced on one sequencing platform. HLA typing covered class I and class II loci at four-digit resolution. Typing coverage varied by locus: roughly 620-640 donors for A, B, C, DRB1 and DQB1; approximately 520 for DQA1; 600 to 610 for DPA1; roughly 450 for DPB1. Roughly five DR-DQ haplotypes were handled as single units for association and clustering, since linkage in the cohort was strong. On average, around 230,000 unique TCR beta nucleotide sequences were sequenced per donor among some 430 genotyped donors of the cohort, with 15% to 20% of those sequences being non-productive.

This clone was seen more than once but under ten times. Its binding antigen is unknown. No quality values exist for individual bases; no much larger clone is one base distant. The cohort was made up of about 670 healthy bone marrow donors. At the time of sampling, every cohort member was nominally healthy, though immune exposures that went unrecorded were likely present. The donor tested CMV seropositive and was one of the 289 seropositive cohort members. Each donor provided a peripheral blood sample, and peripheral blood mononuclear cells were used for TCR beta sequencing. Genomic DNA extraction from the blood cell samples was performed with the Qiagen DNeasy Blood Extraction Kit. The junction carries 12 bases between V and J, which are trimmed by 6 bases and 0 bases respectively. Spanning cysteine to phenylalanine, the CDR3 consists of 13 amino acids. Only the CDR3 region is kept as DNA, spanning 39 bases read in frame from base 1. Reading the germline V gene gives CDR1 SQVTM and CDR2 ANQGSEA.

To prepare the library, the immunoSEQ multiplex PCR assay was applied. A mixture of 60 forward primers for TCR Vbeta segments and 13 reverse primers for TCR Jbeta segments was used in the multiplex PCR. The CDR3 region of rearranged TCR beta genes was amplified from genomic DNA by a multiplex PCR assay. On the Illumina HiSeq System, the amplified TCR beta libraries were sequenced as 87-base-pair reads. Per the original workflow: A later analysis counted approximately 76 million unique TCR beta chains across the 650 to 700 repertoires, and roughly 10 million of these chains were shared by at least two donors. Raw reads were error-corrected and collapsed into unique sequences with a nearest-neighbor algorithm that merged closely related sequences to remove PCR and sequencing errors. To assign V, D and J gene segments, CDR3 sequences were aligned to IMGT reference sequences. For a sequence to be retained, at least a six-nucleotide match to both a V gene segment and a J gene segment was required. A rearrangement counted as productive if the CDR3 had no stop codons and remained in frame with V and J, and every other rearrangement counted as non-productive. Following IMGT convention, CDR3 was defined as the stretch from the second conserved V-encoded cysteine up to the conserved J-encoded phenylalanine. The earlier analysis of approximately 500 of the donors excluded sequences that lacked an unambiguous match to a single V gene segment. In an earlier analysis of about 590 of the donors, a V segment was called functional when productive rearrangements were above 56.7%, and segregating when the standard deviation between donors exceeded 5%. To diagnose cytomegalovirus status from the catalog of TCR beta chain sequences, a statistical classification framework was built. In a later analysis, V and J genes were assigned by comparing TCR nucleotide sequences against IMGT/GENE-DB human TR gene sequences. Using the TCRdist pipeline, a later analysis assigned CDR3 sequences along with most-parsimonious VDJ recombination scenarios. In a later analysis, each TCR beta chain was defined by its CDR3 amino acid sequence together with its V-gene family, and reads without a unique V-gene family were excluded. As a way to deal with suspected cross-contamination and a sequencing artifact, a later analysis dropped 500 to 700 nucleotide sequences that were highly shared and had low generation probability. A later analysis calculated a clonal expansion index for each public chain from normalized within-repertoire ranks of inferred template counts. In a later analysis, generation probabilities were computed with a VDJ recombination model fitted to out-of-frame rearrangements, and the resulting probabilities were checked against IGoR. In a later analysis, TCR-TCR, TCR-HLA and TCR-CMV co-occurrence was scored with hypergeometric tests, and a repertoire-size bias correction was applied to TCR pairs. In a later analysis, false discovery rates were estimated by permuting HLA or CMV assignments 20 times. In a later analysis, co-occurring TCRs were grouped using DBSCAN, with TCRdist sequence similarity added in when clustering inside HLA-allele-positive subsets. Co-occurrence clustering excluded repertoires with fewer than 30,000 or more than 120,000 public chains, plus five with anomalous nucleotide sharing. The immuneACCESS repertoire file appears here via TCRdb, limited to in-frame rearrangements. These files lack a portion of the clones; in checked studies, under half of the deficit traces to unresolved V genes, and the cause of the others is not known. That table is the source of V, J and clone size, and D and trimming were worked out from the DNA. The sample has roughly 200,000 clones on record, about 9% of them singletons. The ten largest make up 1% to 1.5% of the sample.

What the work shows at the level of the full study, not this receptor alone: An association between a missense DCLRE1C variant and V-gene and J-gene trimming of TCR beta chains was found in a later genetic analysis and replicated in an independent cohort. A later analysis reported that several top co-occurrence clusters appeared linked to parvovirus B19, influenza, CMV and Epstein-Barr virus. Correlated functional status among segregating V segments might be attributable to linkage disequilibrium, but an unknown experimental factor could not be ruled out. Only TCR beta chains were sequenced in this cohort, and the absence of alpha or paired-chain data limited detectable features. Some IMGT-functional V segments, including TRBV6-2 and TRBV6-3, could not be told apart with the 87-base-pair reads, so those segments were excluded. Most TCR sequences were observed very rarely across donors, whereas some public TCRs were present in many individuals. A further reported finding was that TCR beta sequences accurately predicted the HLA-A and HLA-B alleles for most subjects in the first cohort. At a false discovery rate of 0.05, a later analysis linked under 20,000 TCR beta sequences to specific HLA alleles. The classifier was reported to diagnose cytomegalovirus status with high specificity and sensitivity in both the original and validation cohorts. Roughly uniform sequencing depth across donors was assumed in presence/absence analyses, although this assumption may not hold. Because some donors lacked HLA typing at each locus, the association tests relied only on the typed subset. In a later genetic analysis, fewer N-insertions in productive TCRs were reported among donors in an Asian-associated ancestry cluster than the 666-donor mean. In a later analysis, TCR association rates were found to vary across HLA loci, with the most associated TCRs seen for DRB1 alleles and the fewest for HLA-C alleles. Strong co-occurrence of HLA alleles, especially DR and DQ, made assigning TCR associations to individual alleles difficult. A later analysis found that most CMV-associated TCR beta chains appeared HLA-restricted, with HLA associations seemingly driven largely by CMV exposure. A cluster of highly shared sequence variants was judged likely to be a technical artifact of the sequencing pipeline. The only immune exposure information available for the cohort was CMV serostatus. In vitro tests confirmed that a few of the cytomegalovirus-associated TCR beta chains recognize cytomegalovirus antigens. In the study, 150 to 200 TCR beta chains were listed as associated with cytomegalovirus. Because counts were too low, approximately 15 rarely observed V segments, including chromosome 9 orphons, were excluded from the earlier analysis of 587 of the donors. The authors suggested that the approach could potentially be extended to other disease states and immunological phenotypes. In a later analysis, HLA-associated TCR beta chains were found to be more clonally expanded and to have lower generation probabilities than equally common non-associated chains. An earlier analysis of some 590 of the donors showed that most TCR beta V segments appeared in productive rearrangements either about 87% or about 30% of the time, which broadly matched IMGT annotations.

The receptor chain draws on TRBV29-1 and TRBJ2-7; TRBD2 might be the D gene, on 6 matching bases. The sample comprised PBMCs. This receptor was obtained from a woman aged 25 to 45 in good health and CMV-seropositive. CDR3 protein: CSVQTRDSYEQYF. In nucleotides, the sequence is TGCAGCGTCCAGACTAGAGACTCCTACGAGCAGTACTTC.